This entry features one TCR beta chain sequence. Antigen unknown. The sample originates from a study of response to subunit inactivated influenza vaccine. Using its own MiXCR run on the RT-PCR reads, TCRdb lists one record per CDR3 protein. The table records around 580,000 distinct CDR3 sequences, 12% of them present only once. The CDR3 totals 16 residues. Germline CDR1 reads MDHEN; CDR2 reads SYDVKM. Trimming stripped 4 bases from V and 0 bases from J, with 16 bases between. Study results and limitations: The authors suggested that few new T cells are recruited per seasonal influenza vaccination.

The sample was PBMCs from blood, taken on the day of vaccination. This chain connects TRBV28 to TRBJ2-7; D perhaps matches TRBD1 (6 bases). This TCR was sampled from a man aged 50-60 years who received an inactivated influenza vaccine. CDR3 region: CASSSEQGPASYEQYF. CDR3 nucleotides: TGTGCCAGCAGTTCCGAACAGGGCCCAGCCTCCTACGAGCAGTACTTC. Together with reference TRBV28 and TRBJ2-7, the CDR3 gives the full variable domain: DVKVTQSSRYLVKRTGEKVFLECVQDMDHENMFWYRQDPGLGLRLIYFSYDVKMKEKGDIPEGYSVSREKKERFSLILESASTNQTSMYLCASSSEQGPASYEQYFGPGTRLTVT.